A selection of T cell receptor beta chains follows, all from one sample in a study of CD8 T cells in Susac syndrome. MiXCR was run by TCRdb on the immunoSEQ multiplex PCR reads, yielding one entry per CDR3 protein. The table shows 70,000 or so distinct CDR3 sequences, with around 93% occurring only once. The sample taken for sequencing was CD8+ T cells from PBMCs. These receptors all stem from a human donor in good health. Both conserved end residues are part of each CDR3. Each record gives: D gene, clone size, V gene, J gene, CDR3 protein, CDR3 DNA. D genes are given only for firm matches. Rows give clone size only sometimes, using once, few, many, or a class for an expanded clone.

d_gene: NA
abundance: NA
v_gene: TRBV20-1
j_gene: TRBJ2-5
CDR3aa: CSAPAASGGDSGTETQYF
CDR3nt: TGCAGTGCTCCAGCAGCCAGCGGTGGGGACAGCGGGACGGAGACCCAGTACTTC

d_gene: NA
abundance: NA
v_gene: TRBV4-3
j_gene: TRBJ2-3
CDR3aa: CASSQDPQSTDTQYF
CDR3nt: TGCGCCAGCAGCCAAGATCCCCAGTCCACAGATACGCAGTATTTT

d_gene: TRBD1
abundance: NA
v_gene: TRBV20-1
j_gene: TRBJ2-7
CDR3aa: CSASGTASYEQYF
CDR3nt: TGCAGTGCCTCCGGGACAGCCTCCTACGAGCAGTACTTC

d_gene: TRBD1
abundance: once
v_gene: TRBV29-1
j_gene: TRBJ1-2
CDR3aa: CSVEDPGQGLAVYGYTF
CDR3nt: TGCAGCGTTGAAGATCCGGGACAGGGCTTGGCGGTTTATGGCTACACCTTC

d_gene: TRBD2
abundance: NA
v_gene: TRBV27
j_gene: TRBJ2-2
CDR3aa: CASSLRGGWTGELFF
CDR3nt: TGTGCCAGCAGTTTACGGGGGGGCTGGACCGGGGAGCTGTTTTTT

d_gene: NA
abundance: once
v_gene: TRBV5-6
j_gene: TRBJ1-5
CDR3aa: CASSLAPGHGGWQPQHF
CDR3nt: TGTGCCAGCAGCTTGGCACCGGGACATGGAGGCTGGCAGCCCCAGCATTTT

d_gene: TRBD2
abundance: NA
v_gene: TRBV13
j_gene: TRBJ2-1
CDR3aa: CASSLARGGFDEQFF
CDR3nt: TGTGCCAGCAGCTTAGCGCGCGGGGGGTTTGATGAGCAGTTCTTC

d_gene: TRBD2
abundance: NA
v_gene: TRBV28
j_gene: TRBJ2-3
CDR3aa: CASSRVLAGGSDTQYF
CDR3nt: TGTGCCAGCAGTCGGGTACTAGCGGGGGGCTCAGATACGCAGTATTTT

d_gene: NA
abundance: NA
v_gene: TRBV27
j_gene: TRBJ1-2
CDR3aa: CASSLIRGSQYGYTF
CDR3nt: TGTGCCAGCAGTTTAATCCGGGGGTCTCAATATGGCTACACCTTC

d_gene: NA
abundance: NA
v_gene: TRBV7-9
j_gene: TRBJ2-2
CDR3aa: CASSPRAGELFF
CDR3nt: TGTGCCAGCAGCCCCCGGGCCGGGGAGCTGTTTTTT

d_gene: TRBD2
abundance: NA
v_gene: TRBV9
j_gene: TRBJ2-3
CDR3aa: CASSSTGRAIHTDTQYF
CDR3nt: TGTGCCAGCAGTTCCACTGGGAGGGCCATCCACACAGATACGCAGTATTTT

d_gene: NA
abundance: NA
v_gene: TRBV4-3
j_gene: TRBJ1-2
CDR3aa: CASSQDRAGNYGYTF
CDR3nt: TGCGCCAGCAGCCAAGATCGGGCAGGGAACTATGGCTACACCTTC

d_gene: NA
abundance: NA
v_gene: TRBV4-1
j_gene: TRBJ1-5
CDR3aa: CASSQEIGLSNQPQHF
CDR3nt: TGCGCCAGCAGCCAAGAAATAGGACTTAGCAATCAGCCCCAGCATTTT

d_gene: NA
abundance: NA
v_gene: TRBV9
j_gene: TRBJ2-3
CDR3aa: CASSPDSRRGTDTQYF
CDR3nt: TGTGCCAGCAGTCCTGACAGCCGTCGGGGCACAGATACGCAGTATTTT

d_gene: NA
abundance: NA
v_gene: TRBV7-3
j_gene: TRBJ2-3
CDR3aa: CASSLGGPTQYF
CDR3nt: TGTGCCAGCAGCTTAGGGGGGCCTACGCAGTATTTT

d_gene: NA
abundance: NA
v_gene: TRBV29-1
j_gene: TRBJ2-2
CDR3aa: CSVEGFTRAGELFF
CDR3nt: TGCAGCGTTGAAGGTTTTACGAGGGCCGGGGAGCTGTTTTTT

d_gene: TRBD2
abundance: NA
v_gene: TRBV29-1
j_gene: TRBJ2-1
CDR3aa: CSVVDLAGVGEQFF
CDR3nt: TGCAGCGTGGTCGATTTAGCGGGGGTTGGTGAGCAGTTCTTC

d_gene: TRBD1
abundance: once
v_gene: TRBV9
j_gene: TRBJ2-2
CDR3aa: CASSVGGTAYTGELFF
CDR3nt: TGTGCCAGCAGCGTAGGGGGGACAGCCTACACCGGGGAGCTGTTTTTT

d_gene: NA
abundance: NA
v_gene: TRBV9
j_gene: TRBJ2-7
CDR3aa: CASALGGDQTYEQYF
CDR3nt: TGTGCCAGCGCGCTCGGCGGGGACCAGACCTACGAGCAGTACTTC

d_gene: TRBD2
abundance: NA
v_gene: TRBV12-3/TRBV12-4
j_gene: TRBJ2-1
CDR3aa: CASSLYLGLAGGEQFF
CDR3nt: TGTGCCAGCAGTCTCTACTTGGGACTAGCGGGGGGTGAGCAGTTCTTC

d_gene: NA
abundance: NA
v_gene: TRBV3-1
j_gene: TRBJ2-1
CDR3aa: CASSQILNEQFF
CDR3nt: TGTGCCAGCAGCCAAATTTTGAATGAGCAGTTCTTC

d_gene: TRBD2
abundance: NA
v_gene: TRBV28
j_gene: TRBJ2-1
CDR3aa: CASAFRGVYNEQFF
CDR3nt: TGTGCCAGCGCCTTTCGGGGGGTCTACAATGAGCAGTTCTTC

d_gene: NA
abundance: NA
v_gene: TRBV30
j_gene: TRBJ2-7
CDR3aa: CAVNPDRYEQYF
CDR3nt: TGTGCCGTCAATCCTGATAGATACGAGCAGTACTTC

d_gene: NA
abundance: NA
v_gene: TRBV7-3
j_gene: TRBJ2-1
CDR3aa: CASSGTGPPKDNEQFF
CDR3nt: TGTGCCAGCAGCGGGACGGGACCCCCAAAGGACAATGAGCAGTTCTTC

d_gene: TRBD1
abundance: NA
v_gene: TRBV6-5
j_gene: TRBJ2-3
CDR3aa: CASSFASDRGRTDTQYF
CDR3nt: TGTGCCAGCAGTTTCGCAAGCGACAGGGGAAGGACAGATACGCAGTATTTT

d_gene: NA
abundance: NA
v_gene: TRBV29-1
j_gene: TRBJ1-1
CDR3aa: CSVALSAGVTEAFF
CDR3nt: TGCAGCGTTGCGTTGTCCGCAGGGGTCACTGAAGCTTTCTTT

d_gene: NA
abundance: NA
v_gene: TRBV28
j_gene: TRBJ2-1
CDR3aa: CASSLALGGNNEQFF
CDR3nt: TGTGCCAGCAGTTTGGCGCTAGGCGGGAACAATGAGCAGTTCTTC

d_gene: NA
abundance: NA
v_gene: TRBV6-2/TRBV6-3
j_gene: TRBJ1-2
CDR3aa: CASREGGYGYTF
CDR3nt: TGTGCCAGCAGAGAAGGGGGATATGGCTACACCTTC